Presented here are 27 T cell receptor beta chains from one specimen sequenced in a study of blood T cells in healthy people across ages. The second PCR ran about 6 to 12 cycles with a sample-barcoded 5' primer and J-beta primers. Via MiXCR, TCRdb re-called the 5' RACE reads, giving one row per CDR3 protein. Among 500,000 to 700,000 distinct CDR3 sequences listed, about 28% were seen once. Sequencing was done on a sample of blood. Receptors originate from a woman of 80 years or more in good health.

As for this clonotype: This may be a read error: a much more frequent sequence differs by one nucleotide. The V and J genes are TRBV11-2 and TRBJ2-7; D call uncertain. The CDR3 is 15 residues long. CDR1 SGHAT and CDR2 FQNNGV come from the germline V gene. V dropped 5 bases and J dropped 0 bases, with 14 bases sitting between them. This chain's CDR3 is CASSPQALSSYEQYF. The CDR3 DNA reads TGTGCCAGCAGCCCTCAGGCATTGAGCTCCTACGAGCAGTACTTC.

This clonotype has a handful of counts. The rearrangement joins TRBV18 to TRBJ1-2; D is ambiguous. V gave up 6 bases and J gave up 8 bases, with 22 bases separating them. CDR3 length: 15 amino acids. Germline values: CDR1 KGHSH, CDR2 LQKENI. The DNA of the CDR3 is TGTGCCAGCTCCCCAGAACTAGACATCGCCGACGGCTACACCTTC. Its translation is CASSPELDIADGYTF.

This clonotype occurred many times. This chain connects TRBV6-5 to TRBJ2-7; the match to TRBD2 covers 7 bases. The CDR3 loop spans 15 amino acids. Losses at the gene ends were 6 bases for V and 4 bases for J; bases not matched to a gene: 12. Germline V gene lookup returns CDR1 MNHEY and CDR2 SVGAGI. The CDR3 DNA reads TGTGCCAGCAGGTTAGCGGGCTCTGCCGTTTACGAGCAGTACTTC. Translating it yields CASRLAGSAVYEQYF.

Many counts were recorded for this clonotype. The chain couples TRBV7-8 to TRBJ1-2; D is ambiguous. This CDR3 is built from 17 residues. Germline CDR1 SGHVS, CDR2 FQNEAQ. V gave up 0 bases and J gave up 0 bases, with 14 bases separating them. Here the CDR3 reads CASSLAIAASSNYGYTF. DNA of the CDR3: TGTGCCAGCAGCTTAGCGATCGCAGCCTCCTCTAACTATGGCTACACCTTC.

As regards this clonotype: The junction shows a germline mismatch at one end, possibly a read error. This sequence joins TRBV7-9 and TRBJ1-1; unclear D gene. Germline V gene sequence: CDR1 SEHNR, CDR2 FQNEAQ (reference sequence). This CDR3 is built from 14 residues. The CDR3, as DNA: TGTGCCAGCAGTCCCTACTCCGGGAACACTGAAGTTTTCTTT. Translated, it gives CASSPYSGNTEVFF.

V usage is TRBV9 and J usage is TRBJ2-3; weak D call: TRBD2 (5 bases). CDR1 is SGDLS, CDR2 YYNGEE, per germline. The CDR3 length is 15 residues. V gave up 2 bases and J gave up 2 bases, with 12 bases separating them. CDR3 DNA: TGTGCCAGCAGCGTGGAAGGGAGAACCACAGATACGCAGTATTTT. It codes for CASSVEGRTTDTQYF.

The gene calls are TRBV27 and TRBJ1-1; tentatively, D is TRBD1 (5 bases). The CDR3 extends over 16 amino acids. Trimming removed 5 bases from V and 1 base from J, with 17 bases in between. Germline CDR1 MNHEY, CDR2 SMNVEV (reference sequence). As DNA, the CDR3 is TGTGCCAGCAGTGGGGGGATAGGTTGGGGGAACACTGAAGCTTTCTTT. Translation: CASSGGIGWGNTEAFF.

This clonotype was seen at least ten times. V gene TRBV20-1 combines with J gene TRBJ2-4; perhaps TRBD1 as D (5 bases). CDR1 is DFQATT, CDR2 SNEGSKA, per germline (reference sequence). V lost 3 bases and J lost 3, with 9 bases in between. CDR3 size: 13 residues. This CDR3 reads CSARGQGKNIQYF. For the CDR3, the DNA is TGCAGTGCTAGGGGCCAGGGCAAAAACATTCAGTACTTC.

This rearrangement joins TRBV20-1 to TRBJ2-1; TRBD1 matches at 7 bases. The V segment lost 5 bases and the J segment 7 bases; nucleotides outside the gene matches: 8. The CDR3 runs 13 residues. Per germline, CDR1 DFQATT and CDR2 SNEGSKA (reference sequence). Here the CDR3 DNA reads TGCAGTGCTCAGATAAGGGGGCGGAATGAGCAGTTCTTC. Amino acid sequence: CSAQIRGRNEQFF.

The V gene is TRBV10-3, the J gene TRBJ2-5; 7 nucleotides line up with TRBD2. The CDR3 extends over 15 amino acids. Per germline, CDR1 ENHRY and CDR2 SYGVKD. Losses at the gene ends were 7 bases for V and 11 bases for J; bases not matched to a gene: 19. CDR3 sequence reads: CAIKTTSGIVDEQYF. As DNA, the CDR3 is TGTGCCATCAAGACGACGAGCGGGATTGTGGATGAGCAGTACTTC.

This clonotype was picked up many times. This chain uses TRBV12-3 or TRBV12-4 with TRBJ2-1; D possibly corresponds to TRBD1 (5 bases). V lost 6 bases and J 7 bases, leaving 10 bases between the germline ends. The CDR3 extends over 12 amino acids. CDR3 protein: CASRMGRNEQFF. CDR3 nucleotide sequence: TGTGCCAGCAGAATGGGGCGTAATGAGCAGTTCTTC.

The V call is TRBV18, the J call TRBJ1-1; D remains ambiguous. Germline CDR1 and CDR2: KGHSH and LQKENI. V was trimmed by 2 bases and J by 1 base, leaving 11 bases between them. The CDR3 runs 15 residues. The CDR3 DNA follows: TGTGCCAGCTCACCATCAGGTGGGGAGAACACTGAAGCTTTCTTT. As protein: CASSPSGGENTEAFF.

This chain connects TRBV5-5 to TRBJ1-1; D gene ambiguous. The CDR3 totals 14 residues. Looked up from germline, CDR1 is SGHKS and CDR2 is YYEKEE (reference sequence). Trimming pared 0 bases from V and 3 bases from J, leaving 9 bases between. The CDR3 coding sequence is TGTGCCAGCAGCTTGGTAGTTTGGGACACTGAAGCTTTCTTT. Its protein is CASSLVVWDTEAFF. Complete variable domain (other parts from reference TRBV5-5 and TRBJ1-1): DAGVTQSPTHLIKTRGQQVTLRCSPISGHKSVSWYQQVLGQGPQFIFQYYEKEERGRGNFPDRFSARQFPNYSSELNVNALLLGDSALYLCASSLVVWDTEAFFGQGTRLTVV.

The sample holds many counts of this clonotype. V is TRBV25-1 and J is TRBJ2-5; 7 bases are a match to TRBD1. There are 15 residues in the CDR3. The J segment lost 1 base and the V segment lost 4 bases, leaving 6 bases of the junction unmatched. Germline assignment: CDR1 MGHDK and CDR2 SYGVNS. DNA for the CDR3: TGTGCCAGCAGTGCCGGACAGGACTCCCAAGAGACCCAGTACTTC. Translation gives CASSAGQDSQETQYF.

The chain is built from TRBV5-1 and TRBJ2-3; 13 nucleotides match TRBD2. V was pared by 4 bases and J by 1 base, with 6 bases of the junction left unmatched. Germline V gives CDR1 SGHRS, CDR2 YFSETQ. CDR3 size: 17 residues. This CDR3 reads CASSTGTSGTRTDTQYF. In nucleotides, the CDR3 is TGCGCCAGCAGCACTGGGACTAGCGGGACACGCACAGATACGCAGTATTTT.

This clonotype was recorded a few times. The V and J genes are TRBV27 and TRBJ2-3; TRBD2 aligns across 15 bases. This CDR3 contains 16 residues. CDR1 and CDR2 (germline): MNHEY, SMNVEV (reference sequence). V shed 5 bases, J shed 7 bases, and the junction held 7 bases outside the gene matches. In DNA, the CDR3 is TGTGCCAGCAGTCGGACTAGCGGGGGGGCCATATATACGCAGTATTTT. Translated, it gives CASSRTSGGAIYTQYF.

Regarding this clonotype: A much larger clone lies a single base off, so this may be a read error. The CDR3 is CASSVGGQGFVNEQFF. CDR3 nucleotide sequence: TGTGCCAGCAGCGTAGGGGGACAGGGTTTCGTGAATGAGCAGTTCTTC. The rearrangement links TRBV9 to TRBJ2-1, with 9 bases identical to TRBD1. Per the germline V gene, CDR1 is SGDLS and CDR2 is YYNGEE. V gave up 0 bases and J gave up 7 bases; unmatched junction bases: 8. CDR3 length: 16 residues.

On this clonotype itself: A much larger clone lies a single base off, so this may be a read error. The rearrangement joins TRBV7-6 to TRBJ2-1; 8 positions match TRBD1. The CDR3 has 14 residues. The V segment lost 0 bases and the J segment 13 bases; nucleotides outside the gene matches: 8. Germline loops: CDR1 SGHVS, CDR2 FNYEAQ. The DNA of the CDR3 is TGTGCCAGCAGCTTAGCTGGACAGGGTGAGACCCAGTTCTTC. It translates to CASSLAGQGETQFF.

This clonotype was seen repeatedly, ten times or more. This chain uses TRBV11-2 with TRBJ2-1; 9 nucleotides agree with TRBD2. With 0 bases clipped from V and 6 bases from J, the junction kept 3 bases outside the gene matches. Per germline, CDR1 SGHAT and CDR2 FQNNGV. The CDR3 is 15 amino acids. The CDR3 spells CASSLDQAGGNEQFF. CDR3 bases: TGTGCCAGCAGCTTAGATCAAGCGGGGGGCAATGAGCAGTTCTTC. Filled out from reference TRBV11-2 and TRBJ2-1, the complete variable domain reads EAGVAQSPRYKIIEKRQSVAFWCNPISGHATLYWYQQILGQGPKLLIQFQNNGVVDDSQLPKDRFSAERLKGVDSTLKIQPAKLEDSAVYLCASSLDQAGGNEQFFGPGTRLTVL.

This clonotype has ten or more counts. The rearrangement joins TRBV12-3 or TRBV12-4 to TRBJ2-5, with D tentatively TRBD1 (6 bases). The CDR3 covers 14 residues. V lost 6 bases and J lost 7, with 18 bases in between. The CDR3, as DNA: TGTGCCAGCAGCCTTCCCCGACAGGAGCGGACCCAGTACTTC. This sequence encodes CASSLPRQERTQYF.

The chain links TRBV7-2 to TRBJ1-4, with D possibly being TRBD1 (5 bases). The CDR3 covers 16 residues. The V end was cut by 0 bases, the J end by 0 bases, with 8 bases between. CDR1 and CDR2 (germline): SGHTA, FQGNSA. The CDR3 loop is CASSLADTATNEKLFF. The CDR3 nucleotides are TGTGCCAGCAGCTTAGCGGACACCGCAACTAATGAAAAACTGTTTTTT.

The rearrangement links TRBV27 to TRBJ2-3; 12 bases are a match to TRBD2. The germline CDR1 and CDR2 sequences are MNHEY and SMNVEV (reference sequence). Unmatched junction bases numbered 10, after V lost 3 bases and J lost 0 bases. The CDR3 extends over 19 amino acids. The CDR3 sequence is CASSFMSSGGAFSTDTQYF. CDR3 nucleotides: TGTGCCAGCAGTTTTATGTCTAGCGGGGGGGCGTTTAGCACAGATACGCAGTATTTT.

At least ten counts were recorded for this clonotype. The chain recombines TRBV20-1 with TRBJ2-1; maybe TRBD2 (6 bases). Germline CDR1 is DFQATT and CDR2 is SNEGSKA (reference sequence). Between the trimmed V and J ends, which lost 3 bases and 0 bases, there was a span of 6 bases. The CDR3 totals 13 residues. CDR3 bases: TGCAGTGCTAGCGGGAGCTCCTACAATGAGCAGTTCTTC. Translation: CSASGSSYNEQFF.

The sample holds many counts of this clonotype. V gene TRBV4-3 combines with J gene TRBJ1-1, with D hard to call. The CDR3 is 14 amino acids. The ends were cut back, 0 bases at V and 3 bases at J, with 8 bases in the middle. The germline V gene has CDR1 LGHNA and CDR2 YSLEER. The CDR3 nucleotides read TGCGCCAGCAGCCAAGATGGAGACGACACTGAAGCTTTCTTT. The encoded protein is CASSQDGDDTEAFF.

This clonotype was seen more than once but under ten times. This may be a read error, as it is one base from a much larger clone. This chain links TRBV20-1 with TRBJ2-3, with 9 nucleotides matching TRBD2. V lost 7 bases and J lost 0; bases outside the gene matches: 11. The CDR3 totals 16 residues. Germline loops: CDR1 DFQATT, CDR2 SNEGSKA (reference sequence). CDR3 nucleotide sequence: TGCAGTGTTAGGAGGCGGGGGGGCCCTAGCACAGATACGCAGTATTTT. Protein product: CSVRRRGGPSTDTQYF.

J is TRBJ2-3 and V is TRBV20-1; 16 bases line up with TRBD2. This CDR3 spans 18 amino acids. Germline loops: CDR1 DFQATT, CDR2 SNEGSKA (reference sequence). In DNA, the CDR3 is TGCAGCAGGAACGGGACTAGCGGGGGGGCCTTTAAGCTCCATACGCAGTATTTT. Translating gives CSRNGTSGGAFKLHTQYF.

The chain recombines TRBV9 with TRBJ2-7; D is perhaps TRBD1 (5 bases). The CDR3 sequence is 15 residues long. Trimming shortened V by 0 bases and J by 3 bases, and 13 bases separated the two germline ends. In germline, CDR1 is SGDLS, CDR2 YYNGEE. The CDR3 spells CASSVEWRQNYEQYF. Written as DNA, the CDR3 is TGTGCCAGCAGCGTAGAATGGCGACAGAACTACGAGCAGTACTTC.